This is a list of T cell receptor beta chains from one sample in a study of T cells in Graves' hyperthyroidism and ophthalmopathy. TCRdb ran MiXCR on the multiplex PCR reads and lists one entry per CDR3 protein. The sample lists approximately 400,000 distinct CDR3 sequences, 15% to 18% occurring once. The specimen sequenced was blood. The receptors stem from a woman between 18 and 29 years old with Graves' hyperthyroidism. CDR3s include the opening cysteine and the closing phenylalanine or tryptophan. Fields, in order: D gene, V gene, clone size, J gene, CDR3 DNA, CDR3 protein. A D gene is named only where the DNA matches it firmly. Clone sizes are given selectively: once, few, many, or a class where the clone is expanded.

D: NA; V: TRBV30; size: many; J: TRBJ2-3; DNA: TGTGCCTGGAGTGTAAGTTGGCTGGATACGCAGTATTTT; CDR3: CAWSVSWLDTQYF
D: NA; V: TRBV24-1; size: many; J: TRBJ2-2; DNA: TGTGCCACCAGTGATTTGGATCCTCGGGGGCCCGGGGAGCTGTTTTTT; CDR3: CATSDLDPRGPGELFF
D: NA; V: TRBV24-1; size: many; J: TRBJ1-2; DNA: TGTGCCACGGGAGGTACTGCCCCTAACTATGGCTACACCTTC; CDR3: CATGGTAPNYGYTF
D: TRBD1; V: TRBV20-1; size: few; J: TRBJ1-2; DNA: TGCAGTGCTAGGGAAGCCTCGACAGGGGGCAGGGGCTACACCTTC; CDR3: CSAREASTGGRGYTF
D: NA; V: TRBV4-1; size: many; J: TRBJ1-2; DNA: TGCGCCAGCGGATGGGGGGGCTATGGCTACACCTTC; CDR3: CASGWGGYGYTF
D: NA; V: TRBV11-2; size: NA; J: TRBJ2-3; DNA: TGTGCCAGCAGCTTAGACGGTGGCGCGGCGCAGTATTTT; CDR3: CASSLDGGAAQYF
D: TRBD2; V: TRBV20-1; size: many; J: TRBJ2-3; DNA: TGCAGTGCTAGAGGGGCGGGAGCGTCAGATACGCAGTATTTT; CDR3: CSARGAGASDTQYF
D: TRBD1; V: TRBV20-1; size: NA; J: TRBJ2-1; DNA: TGCAGTGCTAGAGATCCCCTGACAGGGGGAAATGAGCAGTTCTTC; CDR3: CSARDPLTGGNEQFF
D: NA; V: TRBV19; size: few; J: TRBJ1-6; DNA: TGTGCCAGTAGTATGAGAGGGGAGGGTTCACCCCTCCACTTT; CDR3: CASSMRGEGSPLHF
D: NA; V: TRBV29-1; size: few; J: TRBJ1-1; DNA: TGCAGCGTTGTTGGTCGGAACACTGAAGCTTTCTTT; CDR3: CSVVGRNTEAFF
D: TRBD1; V: TRBV20-1; size: many; J: TRBJ1-5; DNA: TGCAGTGCTAGAGAGGGACAGGGAGGGCAGCCCCAGCATTTT; CDR3: CSAREGQGGQPQHF
D: NA; V: TRBV28; size: once; J: TRBJ2-7; DNA: TGTGCCAGCAGTTTAGGACACCTCTCCTACGAGCAGTACTTC; CDR3: CASSLGHLSYEQYF
D: NA; V: TRBV4-1; size: many; J: TRBJ2-3; DNA: TGCGCCAGCAGCCAAGTGAGGCCCGGGGGGCCCACAGATACGCAGTATTTT; CDR3: CASSQVRPGGPTDTQYF
D: NA; V: TRBV6-1; size: many; J: TRBJ1-4; DNA: TGTGCCAGCAGTGAAGACGGGGCGCCTAATGAAAAACTGTTTTTT; CDR3: CASSEDGAPNEKLFF
D: TRBD2; V: TRBV5-1; size: NA; J: TRBJ2-7; DNA: TGCGCCAGCAGCTTGGAGGGGAGCGGGAGTGTCGACGAGCAGTACTTC; CDR3: CASSLEGSGSVDEQYF
D: NA; V: TRBV5-1; size: many; J: TRBJ1-1; DNA: TGCGCCAGCAGCCATGGACTAAACAGGAACACTGAAGCTTTCTTT; CDR3: CASSHGLNRNTEAFF
D: NA; V: TRBV7-6; size: NA; J: TRBJ1-5; DNA: TGTGCCAGCAGCTCGCGTGTCGGGGGAAGGAATCAGCCCCAGCATTTT; CDR3: CASSSRVGGRNQPQHF
D: TRBD1; V: TRBV6-1; size: many; J: TRBJ2-7; DNA: TGTGCCAGCAGGAAGGACAGGGCAAACGAGCAGTACTTC; CDR3: CASRKDRANEQYF
D: NA; V: TRBV12-3/TRBV12-4; size: many; J: TRBJ1-5; DNA: TGTGCCAGCAGTTTAGAGGGTATTGGGAATCAGCCCCAGCATTTT; CDR3: CASSLEGIGNQPQHF
D: NA; V: TRBV27; size: NA; J: TRBJ2-1; DNA: TGTGCCAGCAGCGAAGTAGAGACTTGGGATGAGCAGTTCTTC; CDR3: CASSEVETWDEQFF
D: TRBD1; V: TRBV3-1; size: few; J: TRBJ1-2; DNA: TGTGCCAGCAGCCAACCCGGGACAGCCTATGGCTACACCTTC; CDR3: CASSQPGTAYGYTF
D: TRBD2; V: TRBV20-1; size: many; J: TRBJ2-2; DNA: TGCAGTGCTAGTAATCCTAGCGGGAGTTACACCGGGGAGCTGTTTTTT; CDR3: CSASNPSGSYTGELFF
D: NA; V: TRBV19; size: NA; J: TRBJ2-5; DNA: TGTGCCAGTAGTATAAAAGGGAGCGGGGAGACCCAGTACTTC; CDR3: CASSIKGSGETQYF
D: NA; V: TRBV2; size: many; J: TRBJ2-5; DNA: TGTGCCAGCAGCCTCCCTAAGACCCAGTACTTC; CDR3: CASSLPKTQYF
D: NA; V: TRBV5-1; size: many; J: TRBJ2-7; DNA: TGCGCCAGCAGCTTGCGATCCTCCGGCTCCGGGACGCCAAGCTCCTACGAGCAGTACTTC; CDR3: CASSLRSSGSGTPSSYEQYF
D: NA; V: TRBV2; size: NA; J: TRBJ1-5; DNA: TGTGCCAGCAGTGAGGAGGGCAGTCAGCCCCAGCATTTT; CDR3: CASSEEGSQPQHF
D: NA; V: TRBV9; size: NA; J: TRBJ2-5; DNA: TGTGCCAGCAGCGCCCGGGCCCGTGGGGAGACCCAGTACTTC; CDR3: CASSARARGETQYF
D: NA; V: TRBV7-9; size: many; J: TRBJ1-1; DNA: TGTGCCAGCAGCTTAGGGTTGGGTGTGAGCACTGAAGCTTTCTTT; CDR3: CASSLGLGVSTEAFF
D: TRBD1; V: TRBV6-1; size: NA; J: TRBJ2-2; DNA: TGTGCCAGCAGGGAGACAGGGCCCTACACCGGGGAGCTGTTTTTT; CDR3: CASRETGPYTGELFF
D: TRBD2; V: TRBV6-1; size: many; J: TRBJ2-5; DNA: TGTGCCAGCAGTGAGGGACTAGCGGTAAGAGAGACCCAGTACTTC; CDR3: CASSEGLAVRETQYF
D: TRBD2; V: TRBV24-1; size: many; J: TRBJ2-2; DNA: TGTGCCACCAGTGACCCCGGACGAAGCGGGAGATGGACCGGGGAGCTGTTTTTT; CDR3: CATSDPGRSGRWTGELFF
D: TRBD2; V: TRBV6-1; size: many; J: TRBJ2-3; DNA: TGTGCCAGCAGATCTCTAGCGGGGGTCCATGGCACAGATACGCAGTATTTT; CDR3: CASRSLAGVHGTDTQYF
D: TRBD1; V: TRBV10-3; size: NA; J: TRBJ1-4; DNA: TGTGCCATCAGGAAACAGGGGGGTGAAAAACTGTTTTTT; CDR3: CAIRKQGGEKLFF
D: NA; V: TRBV12-3/TRBV12-4; size: many; J: TRBJ1-4; DNA: TGTGCCAGCGGCACGGGGACGGCCGCGAAACTGTTTTTT; CDR3: CASGTGTAAKLFF
D: NA; V: TRBV30; size: many; J: TRBJ1-2; DNA: TGTGCCTGGCAGAGGGCTGGGGGATATGGCTACACCTTC; CDR3: CAWQRAGGYGYTF
D: TRBD1; V: TRBV9; size: NA; J: TRBJ2-3; DNA: TGTGCCAGCAGCGGGCCGGCGACAGGGGTGGCAGGTACGCAGTATTTT; CDR3: CASSGPATGVAGTQYF
D: NA; V: TRBV6-1; size: many; J: TRBJ1-2; DNA: TGTGCCAGCAGTCCCGACAGGCGGTATGGCTACACCTTC; CDR3: CASSPDRRYGYTF
D: NA; V: TRBV7-3; size: many; J: TRBJ1-2; DNA: TGTGCCAGCAGCGGTGGAAATGGCTACACCTTC; CDR3: CASSGGNGYTF
D: NA; V: TRBV6-1; size: many; J: TRBJ2-7; DNA: TGTGCCAGCGGGGGGCTAAACTACGAGCAGTACTTC; CDR3: CASGGLNYEQYF
D: NA; V: TRBV24-1; size: NA; J: TRBJ2-3; DNA: TGTGCCACCAGTGATCTGGACAGAAAGTATTTT; CDR3: CATSDLDRKYF
D: NA; V: TRBV6-7; size: NA; J: TRBJ1-5; DNA: TGTGCCAGCAGTAGGCCCCAGCATTTT; CDR3: CASSRPQHF
D: NA; V: TRBV28; size: many; J: TRBJ1-4; DNA: TGTGCCAGCCACACAGGTCGGGGTGAAAAACTGTTTTTT; CDR3: CASHTGRGEKLFF
D: NA; V: TRBV6-1; size: few; J: TRBJ2-2; DNA: TGTGCCAGCACCGTAGGGGCCATTTCGAACACCGGGGAGCTGTTTTTT; CDR3: CASTVGAISNTGELFF
D: NA; V: TRBV27; size: many; J: TRBJ1-6; DNA: TGTGCCAGCTTGCCCCGCCCCACCCTCCACTTT; CDR3: CASLPRPTLHF
D: TRBD2; V: TRBV4-2; size: many; J: TRBJ2-7; DNA: TGTGCCAGCAGCCAAGCTTACGGGGGGACCTACGAGCAGTACTTC; CDR3: CASSQAYGGTYEQYF
D: TRBD1; V: TRBV20-1; size: few; J: TRBJ1-4; DNA: TGCAGTGCTTATCAGGGGGGAGATGAAAAACTGTTTTTT; CDR3: CSAYQGGDEKLFF
D: TRBD1; V: TRBV6-9; size: NA; J: TRBJ1-2; DNA: TGTGCCAGCAGTTACCGGGACAGGCATCCCTATGGCTACACCTTC; CDR3: CASSYRDRHPYGYTF
D: NA; V: TRBV3-1; size: many; J: TRBJ2-1; DNA: TGTGCCAGCAGCCGGAAAAGATATGGGGATCACAATGAGCAGTTCTTC; CDR3: CASSRKRYGDHNEQFF
D: TRBD2; V: TRBV9; size: many; J: TRBJ2-3; DNA: TGTGCCAGCAGCGTACCCCTAGCGGGGGGGAAAGGCACAGATACGCAGTATTTT; CDR3: CASSVPLAGGKGTDTQYF
D: NA; V: TRBV5-6; size: NA; J: TRBJ1-5; DNA: TGTGCCAGCAGCTGGGGAGGGTACGGTCAGCCCCAGCATTTT; CDR3: CASSWGGYGQPQHF
D: NA; V: TRBV5-1; size: few; J: TRBJ2-2; DNA: TGCGCCAGCAAGCCGGACACTGGCACCGGGGAGCTGTTTTTT; CDR3: CASKPDTGTGELFF
D: NA; V: TRBV7-9; size: NA; J: TRBJ2-7; DNA: TGTGCCAGCAGGCCTACAGGGTACTCCTACGAGCAGTACTTC; CDR3: CASRPTGYSYEQYF
D: TRBD2; V: TRBV12-3/TRBV12-4; size: NA; J: TRBJ2-5; DNA: TGTGCCAGCACCCAAGGGGGACTAGCGGCCCAAGAGACCCAGTACTTC; CDR3: CASTQGGLAAQETQYF
D: NA; V: TRBV29-1; size: few; J: TRBJ1-4; DNA: TGCAGCGCCAGGCCAGGCACTAATGAAAAACTGTTTTTT; CDR3: CSARPGTNEKLFF
D: TRBD1; V: TRBV7-3; size: NA; J: TRBJ2-3; DNA: TGTGCCAGCAGCTCCCCGGGACAGGGCCCCACAGATACGCAGTATTTT; CDR3: CASSSPGQGPTDTQYF
D: TRBD2; V: TRBV12-3/TRBV12-4; size: many; J: TRBJ2-7; DNA: TGTGCCAGCAGTTCGGGACTAGCGGGCGAGCAGTACTTC; CDR3: CASSSGLAGEQYF
D: NA; V: TRBV7-2; size: many; J: TRBJ1-3; DNA: TGTGCCAGCAGCTTTAGGGGGGCAGGAAACACCATATATTTT; CDR3: CASSFRGAGNTIYF